The text below deals with one T cell receptor (beta chain). What it recognizes is unknown. TCRdb's table, derived via immunoSEQ multiplex PCR, lists solely in-frame clones and lacks some. Among roughly 75,000 clones listed, 93% were seen once. The data are from a study of siplizumab effects on memory and regulatory T cells. Whole-study findings and limits: Memory cells seemed less diverse than naive T cells, which seemed major alloresponse contributors.

V lost 8 bases to trimming and J lost 0 bases, with 8 bases between them. The CDR3 sequence is 14 residues long. From germline, CDR1 is MNHNY and CDR2 SVGAGI (reference sequence). The clonotype comes from a human donor in good health. Sequenced: CD8+ T cells sorted from blood. This chain uses TRBV6-6 with TRBJ2-6; D not resolved. The CDR3 DNA reads as TGTGCCAGCCTCCGGGCCTCTGGGGCCAACGTCCTGACTTTC. Protein: CASLRASGANVLTF.